This entry concerns a single TCR beta chain. The antigen is undetermined. The source of the sample is a study of shared clonotypes between healthy human individuals. Study findings and constraints: Blood alone was sampled, and tissue repertoires likely differ. Clonotypes that were shared across a handful of donors made up about 5.1% of naive CD4 clonotypes.

The assay used deep level. The data were produced by immunoSEQ multiplex PCR, yet TCRdb's version contains in-frame clones alone and is incomplete. The profile shows 2 million to 2.5 million clones, approximately 95% of them singletons. The CDR3 is 14 residues long. Trimming removed 6 bases at V and 4 bases at J, with 13 bases between. CDR1 and CDR2 from the germline V gene are SNHLY and FYNNEI. Sequences were obtained from naive CD4+ T cells from PBMCs. Indicated subset: CD45RA+ positively selected. This sequence originates from a man between 18 and 35 years old in good health. Some clones in this sample may be carry-over from other donors' samples. This sequence joins TRBV2 and TRBJ2-1; a possible D gene is TRBD2 (5 bases). CDR3 protein: CASSPEVIYNEQFF. The CDR3 nucleotides are TGTGCCAGCAGCCCGGAGGTGATATACAATGAGCAGTTCTTC.